This TCR beta chain was profiled in a study of shared clonotypes between healthy human individuals. Naive CD8 cells lacked CD45RO, underwent positive selection for CCR7 and left out terminally differentiated effector memory CD45RA+ cells. Nashville, Tennessee was home to all donors, who were Caucasian adults. TCRdb's copy holds only in-frame clones and misses some; the assay was immunoSEQ multiplex PCR. This table holds 2 million to 2.5 million clones, 85% to 95% found once. On this clone: Its antigen is unidentified.

General observations from the study: As a rule, naive subsets had a larger estimated richness than memory subsets.

The sequenced material came from naive CD8+ T cells from PBMCs. The receptor was isolated from a man aged 18 to 29 in good health. Some clones in this sample may be carry-over from other donors' samples.

The CDR3 DNA reads as TGTGCCAGCAGCTTGGCGACTAGCGGGAGGGGAGATGAGCAGTTCTTC. It encodes CASSLATSGRGDEQFF. The chain employs TRBV5-6 and TRBJ2-1; 14 bases line up with TRBD2. With V trimmed by 0 bases and J by 8 bases, 4 bases remained unmatched. CDR1 SGHDT and CDR2 YYEEEE come from the germline V gene. The CDR3 totals 16 residues.